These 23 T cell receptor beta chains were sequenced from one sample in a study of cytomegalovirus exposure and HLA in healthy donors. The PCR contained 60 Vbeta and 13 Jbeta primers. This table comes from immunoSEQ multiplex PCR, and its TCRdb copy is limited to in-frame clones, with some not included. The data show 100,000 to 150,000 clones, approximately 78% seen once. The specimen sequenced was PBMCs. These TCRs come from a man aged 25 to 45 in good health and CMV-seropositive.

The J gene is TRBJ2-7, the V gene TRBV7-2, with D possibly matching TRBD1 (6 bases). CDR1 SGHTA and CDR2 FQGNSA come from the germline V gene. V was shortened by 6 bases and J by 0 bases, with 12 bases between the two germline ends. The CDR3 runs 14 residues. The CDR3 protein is CASRSPQGSYEQYF. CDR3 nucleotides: TGTGCCAGCAGATCTCCACAGGGCTCCTACGAGCAGTACTTC.

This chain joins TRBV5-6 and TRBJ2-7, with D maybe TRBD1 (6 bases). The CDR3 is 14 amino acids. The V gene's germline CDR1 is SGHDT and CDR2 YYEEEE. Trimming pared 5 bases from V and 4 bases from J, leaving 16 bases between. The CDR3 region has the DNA TGTGCCAGCAGACCGTGGGGGCGGAGGTACGAGCAGTACTTC. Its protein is CASRPWGRRYEQYF.

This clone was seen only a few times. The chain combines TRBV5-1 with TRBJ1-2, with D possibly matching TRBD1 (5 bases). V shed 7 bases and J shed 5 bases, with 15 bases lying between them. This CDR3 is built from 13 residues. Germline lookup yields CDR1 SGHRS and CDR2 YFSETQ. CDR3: CASALQEWYGYTF. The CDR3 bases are TGCGCCAGCGCGTTACAGGAGTGGTATGGCTACACCTTC. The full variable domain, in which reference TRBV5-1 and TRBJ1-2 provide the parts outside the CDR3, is KAGVTQTPRYLIKTRGQQVTLSCSPISGHRSVSWYQQTPGQGLQFLFEYFSETQRNKGNFPGRFSGRQFSNSRSEMNVSTLELGDSALYLCASALQEWYGYTFGSGTRLTVV.

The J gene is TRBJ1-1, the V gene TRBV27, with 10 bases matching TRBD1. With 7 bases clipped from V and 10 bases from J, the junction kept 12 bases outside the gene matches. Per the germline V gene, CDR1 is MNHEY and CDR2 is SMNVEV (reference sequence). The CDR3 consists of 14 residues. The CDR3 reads CASTDNRDRGRAFF. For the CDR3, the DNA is TGTGCCAGCACCGACAACCGGGACAGGGGTAGAGCTTTCTTT.

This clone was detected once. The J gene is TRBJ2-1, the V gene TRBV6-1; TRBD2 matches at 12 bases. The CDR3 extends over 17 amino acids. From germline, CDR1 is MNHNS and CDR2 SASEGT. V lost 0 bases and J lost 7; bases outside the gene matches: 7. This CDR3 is CASSEASPTSGRNEQFF. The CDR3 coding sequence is TGTGCCAGCAGTGAAGCGTCGCCGACTAGCGGGAGAAATGAGCAGTTCTTC.

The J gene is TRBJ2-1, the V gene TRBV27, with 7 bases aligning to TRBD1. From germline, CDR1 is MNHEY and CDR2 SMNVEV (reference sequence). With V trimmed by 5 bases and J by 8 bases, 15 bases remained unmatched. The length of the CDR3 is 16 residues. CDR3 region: CASSTRTGPGSDEQFF. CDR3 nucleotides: TGTGCCAGCAGTACCCGGACAGGTCCAGGGTCTGATGAGCAGTTCTTC.

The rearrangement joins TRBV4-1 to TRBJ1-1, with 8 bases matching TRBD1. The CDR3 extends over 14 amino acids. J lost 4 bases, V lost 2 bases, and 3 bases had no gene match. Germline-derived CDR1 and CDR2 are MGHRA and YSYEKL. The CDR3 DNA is TGCGCCAGCAGCCAACCTACAGGGGGCACTGAAGCTTTCTTT. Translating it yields CASSQPTGGTEAFF.

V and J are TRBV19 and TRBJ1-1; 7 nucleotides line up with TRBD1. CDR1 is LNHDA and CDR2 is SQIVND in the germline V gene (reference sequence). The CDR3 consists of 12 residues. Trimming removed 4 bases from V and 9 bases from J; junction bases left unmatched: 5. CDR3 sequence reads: CASSNRDSKAFF. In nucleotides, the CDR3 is TGTGCCAGTAGTAACCGGGACAGCAAAGCTTTCTTT.

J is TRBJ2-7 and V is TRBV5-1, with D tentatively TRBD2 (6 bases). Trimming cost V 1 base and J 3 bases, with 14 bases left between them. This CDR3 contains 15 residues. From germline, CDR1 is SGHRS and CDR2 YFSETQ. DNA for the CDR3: TGCGCCAGCAGCTTGATTCGGGAGCCGGGCTACGAGCAGTACTTC. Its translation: CASSLIREPGYEQYF.

CDR3: CASSLAPGGVYNEQFF. The CDR3 nucleotides read TGTGCCAGCAGCTTAGCCCCGGGAGGCGTCTACAATGAGCAGTTCTTC. The chain couples TRBV7-8 to TRBJ2-1; 7 bases line up with TRBD2. Germline V gene lookup returns CDR1 SGHVS and CDR2 FQNEAQ. The V and J ends lost 0 bases and 3 bases, in that order; junction bases with no gene match: 5. The CDR3 is made up of 16 amino acids.

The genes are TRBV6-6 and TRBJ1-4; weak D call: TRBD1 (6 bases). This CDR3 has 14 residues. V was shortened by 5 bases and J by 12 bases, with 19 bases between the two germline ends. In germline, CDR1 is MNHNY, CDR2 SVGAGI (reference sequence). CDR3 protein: CASSMDRISLELFF. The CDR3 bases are TGTGCCAGCAGTATGGACAGAATAAGTCTCGAACTGTTTTTT.

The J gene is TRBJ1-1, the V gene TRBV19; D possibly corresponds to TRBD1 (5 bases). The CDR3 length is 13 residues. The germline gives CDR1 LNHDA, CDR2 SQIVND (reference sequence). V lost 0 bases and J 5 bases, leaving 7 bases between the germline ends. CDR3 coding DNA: TGTGCCAGTAGTATAGAAGGGGTGACTGAAGCTTTCTTT. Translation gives CASSIEGVTEAFF.

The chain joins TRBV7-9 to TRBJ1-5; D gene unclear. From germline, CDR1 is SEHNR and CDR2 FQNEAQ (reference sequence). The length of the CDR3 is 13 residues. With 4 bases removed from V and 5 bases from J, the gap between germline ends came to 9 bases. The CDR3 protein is CASSSWADQPQHF. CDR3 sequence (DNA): TGTGCCAGCAGCTCCTGGGCTGATCAGCCCCAGCATTTT.

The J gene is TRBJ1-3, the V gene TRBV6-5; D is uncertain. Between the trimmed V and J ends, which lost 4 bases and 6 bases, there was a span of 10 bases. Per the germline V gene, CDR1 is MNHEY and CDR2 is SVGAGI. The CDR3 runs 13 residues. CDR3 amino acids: CASSWSPVNTIYF. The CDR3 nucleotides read TGTGCCAGCAGTTGGTCGCCAGTAAACACCATATATTTT.

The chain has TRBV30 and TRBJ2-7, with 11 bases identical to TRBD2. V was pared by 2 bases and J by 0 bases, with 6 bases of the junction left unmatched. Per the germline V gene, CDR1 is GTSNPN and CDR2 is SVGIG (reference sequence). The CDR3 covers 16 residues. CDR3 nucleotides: TGTGCCTGGAGTCCCATAGCGGGAGGGGGCTCCTACGAGCAGTACTTC. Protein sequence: CAWSPIAGGGSYEQYF.

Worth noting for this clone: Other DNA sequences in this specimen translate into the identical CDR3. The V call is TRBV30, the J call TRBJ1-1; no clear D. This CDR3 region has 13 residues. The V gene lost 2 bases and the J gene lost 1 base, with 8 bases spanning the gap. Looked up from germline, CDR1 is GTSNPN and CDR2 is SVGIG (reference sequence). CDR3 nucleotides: TGTGCCTGGAGTCTGGGAGGGAACACTGAAGCTTTCTTT. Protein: CAWSLGGNTEAFF.

The CDR3: CASSLPDEQYF. CDR3 nucleotides: TGTGCCAGCAGCTTGCCTGACGAGCAGTACTTC. The chain is built from TRBV5-8 and TRBJ2-7; D gene uncertain. CDR3 size: 11 residues. Deletions cut 1 base from V and 5 bases from J, with 4 bases between. CDR1 is SGHTS and CDR2 is YDEGEE in the germline V gene.

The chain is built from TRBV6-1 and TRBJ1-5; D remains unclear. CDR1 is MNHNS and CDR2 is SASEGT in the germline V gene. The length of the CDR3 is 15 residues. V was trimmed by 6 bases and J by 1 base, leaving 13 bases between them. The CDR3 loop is CASREREGSNQPQHF. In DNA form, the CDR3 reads TGTGCCAGCAGGGAGCGGGAAGGAAGCAATCAGCCCCAGCATTTT.

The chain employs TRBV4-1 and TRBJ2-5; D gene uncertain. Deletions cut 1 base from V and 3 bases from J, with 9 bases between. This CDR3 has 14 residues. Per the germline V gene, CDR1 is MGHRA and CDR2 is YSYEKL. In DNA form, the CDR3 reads TGCGCCAGCAGCCAAGGTGGTAGTGAAGAGACCCAGTACTTC. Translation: CASSQGGSEETQYF.

The CDR3 DNA is TGTGCCAGCAGCTCTGGGACTAATTACTACGAGCAGTACTTC. It is translated as CASSSGTNYYEQYF. This chain uses TRBV5-4 with TRBJ2-7, with 7 bases fitting TRBD2. Germline CDR1 and CDR2: SGHNT and YYREEE (reference sequence). The CDR3 length is 14 residues. Germline trimming cut 3 bases from V and 3 bases from J; bases unmatched to any gene: 6.

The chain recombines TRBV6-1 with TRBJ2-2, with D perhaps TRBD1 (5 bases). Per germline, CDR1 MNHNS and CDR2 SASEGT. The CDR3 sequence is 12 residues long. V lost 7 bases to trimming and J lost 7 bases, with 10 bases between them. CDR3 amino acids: CASTRVNGELFF. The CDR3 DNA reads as TGTGCCAGCACCAGGGTTAACGGGGAGCTGTTTTTT.

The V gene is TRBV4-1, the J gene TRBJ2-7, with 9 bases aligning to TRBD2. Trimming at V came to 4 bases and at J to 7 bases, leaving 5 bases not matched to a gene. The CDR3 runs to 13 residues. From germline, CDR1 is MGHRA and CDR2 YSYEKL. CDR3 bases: TGCGCCAGCAGCCGACGGACTAGCGCTGAGCAGTACTTC. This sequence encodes CASSRRTSAEQYF.

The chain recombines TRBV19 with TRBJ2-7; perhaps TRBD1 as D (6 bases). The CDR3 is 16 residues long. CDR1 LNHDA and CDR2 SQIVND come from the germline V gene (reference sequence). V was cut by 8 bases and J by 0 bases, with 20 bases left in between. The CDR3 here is CASGRTTGHPSYEQYF. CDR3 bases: TGTGCCAGTGGCAGAACTACGGGACACCCCTCCTACGAGCAGTACTTC.